The entry below gives a single TCR beta chain sequence along with its context. The antigen this receptor binds is unknown. This may be a read error, as it is one base from a much larger clone. Reading the germline V gene (reference sequence) gives CDR1 DFQATT and CDR2 SNEGSKA. The CDR3 numbers 16 residues from cysteine through phenylalanine. Just the 48-base CDR3 DNA is kept, in frame starting at base 1. V is clipped by 0 bases and J by 5 bases, and the sequence between their germline boundaries is 14 bases long. This specimen comes from a study of spatial heterogeneity in lung cancer (dated 2019 in TCRdb). For context, the study as a whole: Beta-chain transcripts were consistently detected in greater numbers than alpha-chain transcripts, which likely reflected higher beta-chain transcript abundance. Both alpha and beta chains were TCR-sequenced in 210 or so tumor regions, roughly 70 matched nontumor lung samples and roughly 50 PBMC samples obtained at surgery. Nonsynonymous mutation counts, determined by whole-exome sequencing of tumor tissue, were related to TCR repertoire features. In tumor regions, TCR transcript counts showed a strong correlation with a T cell transcriptional module score from matched bulk RNA-seq. In the raw uncorrected reads, each unique combination of TCR and UMI appeared more than ten times on average. In non-small cell lung cancer, the study made a quantitative comparison of TCR alpha and beta repertoires among multiple tumor regions, matched nontumor lung and blood. The research as a whole found: TCR-seq was estimated to cover only approximately 6.3% of tumor T cells for alpha chains and approximately 12% for beta chains. A correlation was observed between the number of expanded intratumoral alpha and beta TCRs and the tumor nonsynonymous mutation count. The count of ubiquitous expanded TCRs correlated with the count of ubiquitous nonsynonymous mutations, and the count of regional expanded TCRs correlated with the count of regional nonsynonymous mutations. Additional single-cell paired TCR alpha and beta sequencing was considered necessary to confirm, at a functional level, the hypothesis that regional TCRs recognize regional mutations.

Library method: 5' RACE. The data were produced on a NextSeq 500. To allow correction of PCR and sequencing errors, the TCR library protocol tagged every TCR cDNA molecule with a unique molecular identifier. Per the source publication's procedure: TCR identification, UMI-based error correction and CDR3 extraction were performed with Decombinator tools. TCRs above a frequency of 2 per 1,000, corresponding to the top 1% of the tumor frequency distribution, were defined as expanded. Expanded tumor TCRs were classed as regional if statistically deemed absent (corrected P<0.05) from at least one tumor region, otherwise ubiquitous. Renyi diversity was computed with the R vegan package after each repertoire had been subsampled 100 times to 5,000 TCRs. To build CDR3 similarity networks, amino acid triplet string-kernel similarity was used, and CDR3s were connected when their pairwise similarity was above 0.82. TCRdb ran its own pipeline on the public reads, namely fastp trimming at Q25 and MiXCR clone calling, and kept in-frame beta chains. Every distinct CDR3 protein forms one entry, paired with its most common genes and DNA. In this record, the V and J calls reflect TCRdb's handling and not the investigators' own analysis. This sample comprises 9,500 to 12,000 distinct CDR3 sequences, about 8% of them detected only once. Under 25% of the sample goes to the ten largest clones.

The time point label here, explained by the study, means: sample taken at primary tumor resection. Donors were some 67 patients with early-stage, untreated non-small cell lung cancer from the lung TRACERx cohort. Whole RNA extracted from tumor and nontumor lung tissue, or from cryopreserved PBMC samples, was used for TCR sequencing without cell sorting. Patients were selected for TCR sequencing only if sufficient RNA was available from at least two tumor regions. Before being selected, tumor and adjacent nontumor lung specimens were reviewed by a lung pathologist. This specimen consisted of lung tumor tissue, obtained at surgery. This clonotype originated in a female donor with early-stage non-small cell lung cancer. The sequence is built from TRBV20-1 and TRBJ1-6; the D gene is not confidently resolved. The DNA reads TGCAGTGCTAGAGAACTTCTAGGACCGAATAATTCACCCCTCCACTTT. It encodes CSARELLGPNNSPLHF.